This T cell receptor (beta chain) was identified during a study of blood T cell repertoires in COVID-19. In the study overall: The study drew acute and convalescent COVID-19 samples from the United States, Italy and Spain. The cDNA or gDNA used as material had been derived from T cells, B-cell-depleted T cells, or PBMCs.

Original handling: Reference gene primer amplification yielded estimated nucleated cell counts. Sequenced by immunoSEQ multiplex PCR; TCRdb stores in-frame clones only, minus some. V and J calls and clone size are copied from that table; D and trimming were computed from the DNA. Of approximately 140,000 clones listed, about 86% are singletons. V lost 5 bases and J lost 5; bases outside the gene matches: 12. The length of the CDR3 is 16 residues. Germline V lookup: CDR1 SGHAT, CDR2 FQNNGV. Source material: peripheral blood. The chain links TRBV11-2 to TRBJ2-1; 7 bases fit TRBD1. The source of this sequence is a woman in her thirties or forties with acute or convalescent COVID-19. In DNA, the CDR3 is TGTGCCAGCAGCCCCTCCCGAGGGACAGCGAACAATGAGCAGTTCTTC. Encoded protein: CASSPSRGTANNEQFF.